This TCR beta chain was captured in a study of blood T cell repertoires in COVID-19. Looking at the study overall: Specimens from acute and convalescent COVID-19 originated in the United States, Italy and Spain. Sources were T cells, B-cell-depleted T cells, or PBMCs; the material itself was cDNA or gDNA.

As processed by the authors: Estimation of nucleated cell counts relied on the amplification of reference gene primers. Libraries were prepared by immunoSEQ multiplex PCR; TCRdb keeps only in-frame clonotypes and omits some of them. The V and J calls and clone size come from that table; D and trimming were worked out from the DNA. The data show 140,000 to 150,000 clones, around 84% seen once. Germline CDR1 SGHRS, CDR2 YFSETQ. The CDR3 extends over 14 amino acids. The ends were cut back, 8 bases at V and 2 bases at J, with 17 bases in the middle. Material for sequencing was peripheral blood. The sequence came from a human donor in a cohort sampled during active COVID-19. The chain carries TRBV5-1 and TRBJ2-7, with a weak D call TRBD2 (6 bases). The CDR3 sequence is CASGKGGDPYEQYF. Written as DNA, the CDR3 is TGCGCCAGTGGGAAGGGCGGGGACCCCTACGAGCAGTACTTC.